This T cell receptor (beta chain) appears in the sequencing data of a study of cytomegalovirus exposure and HLA in healthy donors. Per the germline V gene, CDR1 is KGHSH and CDR2 is LQKENI. The CDR3 loop spans 17 amino acids. The PCR had 60 Vbeta and 13 Jbeta primers. TCRdb's copy holds only in-frame clones and misses some; the assay was immunoSEQ multiplex PCR. The sample holds under 65,000 clones, about four fifths seen once. With respect to this clone: One end of the junction does not line up with germline, which may come from a read error.

Source material: PBMCs. This TCR was recovered from a woman under 30 in good health and CMV-seronegative. The V gene is TRBV18, the J gene TRBJ2-7, with D unclear. CDR3 sequence reads: CASSPAAASFTFYGQYF. The CDR3 bases are TGTGCCAGCTCACCCGCGGCAGCCTCATTTACCTTTTACGGGCAGTACTTC.